This T cell receptor (beta chain) is drawn from a study of radiotherapy plus CTLA-4 blockade in lung cancer. The wider study: Objective responses were seen in 18% of patients, disease control in 25% to 35%. Findings and limits, study-wide: Blood TCR clones of tumor origin expanded after radiotherapy plus ipilimumab.

Measured with immunoSEQ multiplex PCR; TCRdb has only the in-frame clones, and not every one. The sample records over 85,000 clones, approximately 74% being singletons. This CDR3 comprises 16 residues. Germline V gives CDR1 MNHEY, CDR2 SVGAGI. V was clipped by 4 bases and J by 2 bases, with 17 bases between them. Of note for this clone: Its antigen is not known.

The chain links TRBV6-5 to TRBJ1-2, with a possible D match to TRBD1 (5 bases). The receptor was derived from a human donor with non-small cell lung cancer who had a partial response to radiotherapy plus ipilimumab. Some clones in this sample may be carry-over from other donors' samples. The starting material was peripheral blood, obtained from a patient treated with radiotherapy plus ipilimumab. The CDR3 protein is CASSSNQGWINYGYTF. DNA of the CDR3: TGTGCCAGCAGTTCTAATCAGGGATGGATAAACTATGGCTACACCTTC.